The clone carrying this TCR beta chain showed up just a few times. Its matching antigen is unknown. Using its own MiXCR run on the 5' RACE reads, TCRdb lists one record per CDR3 protein. The sample shows 100,000 to 150,000 distinct CDR3 sequences, roughly 18% of them seen only once. Germline V gene lookup returns CDR1 SGHVS and CDR2 FQNEAQ. The CDR3 is 16 residues long. V lost 1 base and J lost 0, with 10 bases in between. These data are taken from a study of CD8 T cells in ankylosing spondylitis. General observations from the study: A motif of 7 to 9 highly homologous TCR beta variants was seen as apparently characteristic of ankylosing spondylitis blood.

The receptor comes from a male donor with ankylosing spondylitis. The V gene is TRBV7-8, the J gene TRBJ2-1; D is undetermined. Source material: blood, either unsorted or a sorted T cell fraction (not recorded which). This chain's CDR3 is CASSLEVRSSYNEQFF. The CDR3 DNA follows: TGTGCCAGCAGCTTAGAGGTTCGGAGCTCCTACAATGAGCAGTTCTTC.